These 26 T cell receptor beta chains came from one sample sequenced in a study of beta chain bispecific antibodies for T cell cancers. Expansion lasted two to three days, with either anti-CD3 antibody OKT3 or CD3/CD28 beads. No antigens are known for them. Study-wide findings and caveats: Most targeted TRBV signal came from the leukemia cell line cells, not normal T cells.

TCRdb fed the 5' RACE reads into MiXCR, producing one record per CDR3 protein. Found here are about 18,000 distinct CDR3 sequences, less than 2.5% of them singletons; the top ten hold about 7.1%. Sequenced input: healthy donor T cells cultured with leukemia cells. The receptor set was obtained from a human donor in good health. Some clones in this sample may be carry-over from other donors' samples.

There are many counts of this clonotype. The rearrangement uses TRBV19 and TRBJ1-5; the D is unclear. There are 15 residues in the CDR3. Germline CDR1 is LNHDA and CDR2 is SQIVND (reference sequence). Between the trimmed V and J ends, which lost 7 bases and 2 bases, there was a span of 15 bases. CDR3 protein: CASMERGYGNQPQHF. CDR3 DNA sequence: TGTGCCAGTATGGAACGAGGGTACGGCAATCAGCCCCAGCATTTT.

This clonotype came up many times. The CDR3 spells CASSVVPGANTGELFF. The CDR3 region has the DNA TGTGCCAGCAGCGTAGTACCGGGGGCGAACACCGGGGAGCTGTTTTTT. The rearrangement joins TRBV9 to TRBJ2-2; D is possibly TRBD2 (6 bases). Per germline, CDR1 SGDLS and CDR2 YYNGEE. Trimming left V 0 bases short and J 0 bases short, with 9 bases between. The CDR3 covers 16 residues.

This clonotype is deemed medium-sized. V gene TRBV20-1 combines with J gene TRBJ2-1; D might be TRBD1 (5 bases). CDR1 is DFQATT and CDR2 is SNEGSKA in the germline V gene (reference sequence). The CDR3 contains 16 residues. The V gene lost 5 bases and the J gene lost 2 bases, with 19 bases spanning the gap. The CDR3 protein is CSASPPGRTTYNEQFF. CDR3 sequence (DNA): TGCAGTGCTTCCCCACCAGGGCGCACCACCTACAATGAGCAGTTCTTC.

This clonotype was found many times. This chain links TRBV20-1 with TRBJ2-1; D not certain. The V end was cut by 6 bases, the J end by 1 base, with 10 bases between. The V gene's germline CDR1 is DFQATT and CDR2 SNEGSKA (reference sequence). The CDR3 extends over 13 amino acids. The CDR3 coding sequence is TGCAGTGCCTTGGTTGGGTCCTACAATGAGCAGTTCTTC. It specifies CSALVGSYNEQFF.

The sample holds many counts of this clonotype. The chain carries TRBV20-1 and TRBJ2-7; the match to TRBD1 covers 7 bases. The CDR3 is 17 amino acids. The germline gives CDR1 DFQATT, CDR2 SNEGSKA (reference sequence). The trim removed 0 bases at V and 1 base at J, leaving 12 bases unmatched. CDR3 amino acids: CSARDTGTALSSYEQYF. The CDR3 nucleotides read TGCAGTGCTAGAGATACCGGGACAGCCCTAAGTTCCTACGAGCAGTACTTC.

There are many counts of this clonotype. The gene calls are TRBV2 and TRBJ1-4; maybe TRBD1 (6 bases). The V end lost 8 bases, the J end lost 11 bases, and 21 bases lay between the germline ends. The CDR3 has 14 residues. CDR1 and CDR2 (germline): SNHLY, FYNNEI. The CDR3 protein is CASGTGIGVSKLFF. CDR3 in DNA: TGTGCCAGCGGAACAGGGATTGGCGTGTCGAAACTGTTTTTT.

This clonotype was counted many times. The chain is built from TRBV7-9 and TRBJ1-1; D gene ambiguous. Trimming left V 2 bases short and J 1 base short, with 5 bases between. In germline, CDR1 is SEHNR, CDR2 FQNEAQ (reference sequence). The CDR3 is 13 amino acids. In DNA, the CDR3 is TGTGCCAGCAGCTTACCAGAGAACACTGAAGCTTTCTTT. It translates to CASSLPENTEAFF.

Many counts were recorded for this clonotype. The rearrangement joins TRBV21-1 to TRBJ1-2. TRBV21-1 is noted as a pseudogene. The CDR3 runs to 16 residues. In nucleotides, the CDR3 is TGTGCCAGCAGCAAGAACCAAGGCGTGGGAAACTATGGCTACACCTTC. Its translation: CASSKNQGVGNYGYTF.

This clonotype appeared many times. The V call is TRBV6-1, the J call TRBJ1-5, with TRBD1 matching over 8 bases. J gave up 1 base and V 6 bases, and 8 bases lay outside the gene matches. Germline lookup yields CDR1 MNHNS and CDR2 SASEGT. The CDR3 is 16 amino acids. As DNA, the CDR3 is TGTGCCAGCAGGAGGACAGGGTCGAGCAGCAATCAGCCCCAGCATTTT. As protein: CASRRTGSSSNQPQHF.

This clonotype has ten or more counts. V is TRBV2 and J is TRBJ2-3; D tentatively reads TRBD1 or TRBD2 (5 bases each). Trimming shortened V by 5 bases and J by 1 base, and 13 bases separated the two germline ends. The CDR3 runs to 15 residues. Germline V CDR1 and CDR2: SNHLY, FYNNEI. The CDR3 spells CASSYRGTGTDTQYF. The CDR3 coding sequence is TGTGCCAGCAGTTACCGTGGGACGGGCACAGATACGCAGTATTTT.

Turning to this clonotype: This may be a read error: a much more frequent sequence differs by one nucleotide. The CDR3 loop is CASSWDSALDNYGYTF. DNA for the CDR3: TGTGCCAGCAGCTGGGACAGCGCGCTCGATAACTATGGCTACACCTTC. The V call is TRBV5-6, the J call TRBJ1-2; the match to TRBD1 covers 7 bases. CDR3 length: 16 residues. CDR1 and CDR2 from the germline V gene are SGHDT and YYEEEE. Trimming cost V 3 bases and J 1 base; bases outside gene matches: 9.

This clonotype was recorded many times. The rearrangement joins TRBV9 to TRBJ1-1, with D possibly being TRBD1 (5 bases). The CDR3 covers 14 residues. V dropped 2 bases and J dropped 4 bases, with 12 bases sitting between them. The germline gives CDR1 SGDLS, CDR2 YYNGEE. CDR3 region: CASSVGGGGTEAFF. DNA for the CDR3: TGTGCCAGCAGCGTCGGGGGGGGAGGCACTGAAGCTTTCTTT. Full variable domain (rest looked up from reference TRBV9 and TRBJ1-1): DSGVTQTPKHLITATGQRVTLRCSPRSGDLSVYWYQQSLDQGLQFLIQYYNGEERAKGNILERFSAQQFPDLHSELNLSSLELGDSALYFCASSVGGGGTEAFFGQGTRLTVV.

This clonotype was seen repeatedly, ten times or more. The V gene is TRBV11-2, the J gene TRBJ2-3; no definite D call. Trimming stripped 5 bases from V and 2 bases from J, with 8 bases between. The CDR3 has 13 amino acids. The germline gives CDR1 SGHAT, CDR2 FQNNGV. The DNA for the CDR3 is TGTGCCAGCAGCCCCGAGATCACAGATACGCAGTATTTT. Its protein is CASSPEITDTQYF.

In its sample, this clonotype ranks as medium-sized. This chain links TRBV4-2 with TRBJ2-7, with D hard to call. CDR1 is LGHNA and CDR2 is YNFKEQ in the germline V gene. V was shortened by 1 base and J by 7 bases, with 8 bases between the two germline ends. The CDR3 runs 12 residues. As DNA, the CDR3 is TGTGCCAGCAGCCAAGCCGGTAGTGAGCAGTACTTC. Translating gives CASSQAGSEQYF.

At least ten counts were recorded for this clonotype. V is TRBV6-1 and J is TRBJ1-2; D gene uncertain. Trimming took 0 bases from V and 4 from J, leaving 12 bases between them. The germline V gene has CDR1 MNHNS and CDR2 SASEGT. This CDR3 comprises 15 residues. CDR3 sequence (DNA): TGTGCCAGCAGTGAAGCAGGACGAAGAGTCTATGGCTACACCTTC. Translated: CASSEAGRRVYGYTF.

The sample holds many counts of this clonotype. V usage is TRBV27 and J usage is TRBJ2-3, with 9 bases aligning to TRBD2. With 5 bases clipped from V and 5 bases from J, the junction kept 5 bases outside the gene matches. The germline CDR1 and CDR2 sequences are MNHEY and SMNVEV (reference sequence). The CDR3 consists of 14 residues. CDR3 amino acids: CASSPWTSEDTQYF. In nucleotides, the CDR3 is TGTGCCAGCAGTCCGTGGACTAGCGAAGATACGCAGTATTTT.

At least ten counts were recorded for this clonotype. The CDR3 loop is CASSFSQGEAFF. For the CDR3, the DNA is TGTGCCAGCAGTTTTAGTCAGGGTGAAGCTTTCTTT. J is TRBJ1-1 and V is TRBV12-3 or TRBV12-4, with D possibly TRBD1 on 5 matching bases. The CDR3 runs 12 residues. Trimming took 3 bases from V and 7 from J, leaving 9 bases between them.

This clonotype has ten or more counts. The rearrangement links TRBV29-1 to TRBJ1-2, with D perhaps TRBD1 (5 bases). Germline lookup yields CDR1 SQVTM and CDR2 ANQGSEA. Trimming stripped 6 bases from V and 1 base from J, with 15 bases between. The CDR3 runs 14 residues. This CDR3 is CSVPGGLRNYGYTF. The CDR3 DNA is TGCAGCGTCCCTGGGGGACTCCGTAACTATGGCTACACCTTC.

In this sample, this clonotype turned up many times. The chain uses TRBV14 and TRBJ2-1; TRBD2 matches 7 bases. The germline CDR1 and CDR2 sequences are SGHDN and FVKESK. The CDR3 runs to 16 residues. J was trimmed by 0 bases and V by 0 bases; bases with no gene match: 2. This CDR3 is CASSQEAGDSYNEQFF. As DNA, the CDR3 is TGTGCCAGCAGCCAAGAGGCGGGGGACTCCTACAATGAGCAGTTCTTC.

This clonotype was recorded many times. The chain uses TRBV28 and TRBJ1-5; a weak D match, TRBD1 (5 bases). In germline, CDR1 is MDHEN, CDR2 SYDVKM. Deletions cut 1 base from V and 2 bases from J, with 9 bases between. The CDR3 totals 15 residues. The CDR3 DNA reads as TGTGCCAGCAGTTTATCCGAACAGGGCAATCAGCCCCAGCATTTT. Amino acid sequence: CASSLSEQGNQPQHF.

The chain joins TRBV7-9 to TRBJ1-4; no clear D gene. Germline V lookup: CDR1 SEHNR, CDR2 FQNEAQ (reference sequence). CDR3 size: 15 residues. The V gene lost 5 bases and the J gene lost 8 bases, with 18 bases spanning the gap. CDR3 sequence: CASSPSPAPEEKLFF. CDR3 nucleotides: TGTGCCAGCAGCCCTAGCCCGGCCCCGGAGGAAAAACTGTTTTTT.

The chain joins TRBV28 to TRBJ1-1, with D possibly being TRBD1 (5 bases). This CDR3 contains 13 residues. Trimming left V 10 bases short and J 4 bases short, with 16 bases between. CDR1 and CDR2 from the germline V gene are MDHEN and SYDVKM. This chain's CDR3 is CATEGDWGTEAFF. DNA for the CDR3: TGTGCCACCGAAGGGGATTGGGGCACTGAAGCTTTCTTT.

This clonotype was observed many times. V is TRBV14 and J is TRBJ2-7; possibly TRBD1 or TRBD2 for D (6 bases each). CDR1 is SGHDN and CDR2 is FVKESK in the germline V gene. The CDR3 runs to 14 residues. Trimming cost V 5 bases and J 9 bases, with 20 bases left between them. The CDR3: CASSEGGTVGWQYF. In DNA, the CDR3 is TGTGCCAGCAGCGAAGGGGGGACGGTGGGTTGGCAGTACTTC.

This clonotype was detected ten times or more. This chain joins TRBV12-3 or TRBV12-4 and TRBJ2-1; D may be TRBD2 (6 bases). There are 14 residues in the CDR3. With 6 bases removed from V and 3 bases from J, the gap between germline ends came to 12 bases. The CDR3 spells CASSRDSHYNEQFF. The DNA for the CDR3 is TGTGCCAGCAGCCGGGACTCCCACTACAATGAGCAGTTCTTC.

This clonotype was recorded many times. Here the CDR3 reads CASSLGQGAEYGYTF. CDR3 nucleotides: TGCGCCAGCAGCTTGGGGCAGGGGGCTGAGTATGGCTACACCTTC. This chain joins TRBV5-1 and TRBJ1-2; 8 positions match TRBD1. Germline V lookup: CDR1 SGHRS, CDR2 YFSETQ. With 0 bases clipped from V and 5 bases from J, the junction kept 6 bases outside the gene matches. The CDR3 contains 15 residues.

This clonotype showed up many times. The V gene is TRBV13, the J gene TRBJ2-3; 9 nucleotides match TRBD2. Germline V gives CDR1 PRHDT, CDR2 FYEKMQ (reference sequence). V was pared by 1 base and J by 6 bases, with 5 bases of the junction left unmatched. This CDR3 has 15 amino acids. CDR3 sequence reads: CASSLVAGAGDTQYF. The CDR3 nucleotides read TGTGCCAGCAGCTTAGTAGCGGGGGCCGGGGATACGCAGTATTTT.